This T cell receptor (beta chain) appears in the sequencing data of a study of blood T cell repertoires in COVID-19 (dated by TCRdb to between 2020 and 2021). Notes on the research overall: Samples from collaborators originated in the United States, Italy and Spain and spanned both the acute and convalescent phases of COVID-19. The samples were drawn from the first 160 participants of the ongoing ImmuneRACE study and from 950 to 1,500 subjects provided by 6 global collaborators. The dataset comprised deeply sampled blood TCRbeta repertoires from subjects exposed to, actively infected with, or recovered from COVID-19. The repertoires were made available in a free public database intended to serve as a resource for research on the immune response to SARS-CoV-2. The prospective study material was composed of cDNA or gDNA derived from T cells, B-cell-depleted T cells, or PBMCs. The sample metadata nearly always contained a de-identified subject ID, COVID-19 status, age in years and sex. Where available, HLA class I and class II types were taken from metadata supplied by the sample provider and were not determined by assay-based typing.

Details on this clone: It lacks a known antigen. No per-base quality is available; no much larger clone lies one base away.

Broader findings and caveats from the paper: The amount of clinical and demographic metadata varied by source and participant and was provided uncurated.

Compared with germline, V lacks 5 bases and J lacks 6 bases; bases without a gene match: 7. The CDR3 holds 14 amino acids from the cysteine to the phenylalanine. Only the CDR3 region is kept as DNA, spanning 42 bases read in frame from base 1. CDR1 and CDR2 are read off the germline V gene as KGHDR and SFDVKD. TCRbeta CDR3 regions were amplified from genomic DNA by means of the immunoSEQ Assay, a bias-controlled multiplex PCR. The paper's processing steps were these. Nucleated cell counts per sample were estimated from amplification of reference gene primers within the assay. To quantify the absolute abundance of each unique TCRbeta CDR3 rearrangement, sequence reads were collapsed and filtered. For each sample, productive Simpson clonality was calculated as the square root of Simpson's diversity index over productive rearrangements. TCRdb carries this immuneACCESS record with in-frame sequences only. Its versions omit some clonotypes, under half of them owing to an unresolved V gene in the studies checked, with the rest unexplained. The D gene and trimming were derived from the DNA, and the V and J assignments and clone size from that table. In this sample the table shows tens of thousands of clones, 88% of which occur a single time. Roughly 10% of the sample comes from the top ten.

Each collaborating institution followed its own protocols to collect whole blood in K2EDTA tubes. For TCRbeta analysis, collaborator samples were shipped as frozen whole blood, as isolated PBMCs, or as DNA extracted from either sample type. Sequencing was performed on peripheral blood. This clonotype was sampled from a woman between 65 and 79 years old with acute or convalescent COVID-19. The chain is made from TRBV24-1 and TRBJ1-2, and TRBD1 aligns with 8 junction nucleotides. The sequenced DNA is TGTGCCACCAGTGCCTCTTGGACAGGGAATGGCTACACCTTC. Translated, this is CATSASWTGNGYTF.